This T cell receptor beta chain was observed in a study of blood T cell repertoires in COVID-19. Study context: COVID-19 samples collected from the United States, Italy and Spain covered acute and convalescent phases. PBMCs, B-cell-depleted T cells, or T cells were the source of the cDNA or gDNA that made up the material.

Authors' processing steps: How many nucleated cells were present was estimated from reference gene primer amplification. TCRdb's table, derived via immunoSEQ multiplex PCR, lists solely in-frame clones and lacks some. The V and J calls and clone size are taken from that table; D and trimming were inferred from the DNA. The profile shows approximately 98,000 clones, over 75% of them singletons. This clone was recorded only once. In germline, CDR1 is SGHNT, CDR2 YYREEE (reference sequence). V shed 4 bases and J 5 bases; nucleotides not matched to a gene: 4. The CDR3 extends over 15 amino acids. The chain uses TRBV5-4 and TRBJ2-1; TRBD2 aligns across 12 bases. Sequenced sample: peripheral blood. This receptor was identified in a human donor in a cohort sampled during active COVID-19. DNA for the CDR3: TGTGCCAGCAGCCCCGGGACTAGCGGGCACAATGAGCAGTTCTTC. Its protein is CASSPGTSGHNEQFF.